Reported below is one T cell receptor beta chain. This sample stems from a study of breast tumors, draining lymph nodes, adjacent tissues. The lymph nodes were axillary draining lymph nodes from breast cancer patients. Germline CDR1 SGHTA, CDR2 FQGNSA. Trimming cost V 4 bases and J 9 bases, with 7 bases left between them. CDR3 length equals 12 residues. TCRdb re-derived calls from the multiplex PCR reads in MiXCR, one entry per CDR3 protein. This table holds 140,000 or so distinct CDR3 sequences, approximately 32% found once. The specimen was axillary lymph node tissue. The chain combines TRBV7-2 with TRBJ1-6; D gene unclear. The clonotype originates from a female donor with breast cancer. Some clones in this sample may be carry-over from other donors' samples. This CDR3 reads CASSWNISPLHF. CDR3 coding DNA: TGTGCCAGCAGCTGGAACATTTCACCCCTCCACTTT.